This entry concerns a single T cell receptor (beta chain). No antigen is known for it. The sample holds no much larger clone one base away, and base qualities are not on file. Inclusive of the bounding cysteine and phenylalanine, the CDR3 is 14 residues long. The kept DNA is CDR3 alone, 42 bases in frame from the first base. V is clipped by 2 bases and J by 2 bases, and the sequence between their germline boundaries is 10 bases long. As encoded in the germline V gene, CDR1 is SGDLS while CDR2 is YYNGEE. TCRbeta CDR3 regions were amplified from genomic DNA using the immunoSEQ Assay, a bias-controlled multiplex PCR. The authors processed their data as follows. The number of nucleated cells in each sample was estimated by amplification of reference gene primers within the assay. Sequence reads were collapsed and filtered to measure the absolute abundance of every unique TCRbeta CDR3 rearrangement. Productive Simpson clonality was computed per sample as the square root of Simpson's diversity index over productive rearrangements. As stored in TCRdb, this immuneACCESS dataset retains in-frame rearrangements with V and J assigned. A fraction of the clones does not appear; measured against another copy, unresolved V genes explain less than half of the discrepancy, and the remainder lacks a known reason. V, J and clone size derive from that table, while D and trimming were established from the DNA sequence. The sample table lists 200,000 or so clones, 80% to 85% of them with a count of one. 7% to 9% of the sample comes from the top ten.

These data come from a study of blood T cell repertoires in COVID-19 (dated by TCRdb to 2018 to 2020). Regarding the study in general: Samples from collaborators originated in the United States, Italy and Spain and spanned both the acute and convalescent phases of COVID-19. The prospective study material was composed of cDNA or gDNA derived from T cells, B-cell-depleted T cells, or PBMCs. Subjects who had been exposed to COVID-19, were actively infected with it, or had recovered from it provided the deeply sampled blood TCRbeta repertoires that made up the dataset. The repertoires were made available in a free public database intended to serve as a resource for research on the immune response to SARS-CoV-2. Samples came from the ongoing ImmuneRACE study (first 160 participants) plus 1,254 subjects from 6 global collaborators. Nearly every sample came with metadata listing a de-identified subject ID, COVID-19 status, age in years and sex. Where available, HLA class I and class II types were obtained from metadata supplied by the sample provider rather than from assay-based typing. The paper as a whole reports these results and caveats: Clinical and demographic metadata were provided uncurated, with the amount varying by source and participant.

Enrolling through a virtual design, the prospective study's participants ranged in age from roughly 18 to 95 years and lived across some 23 United States geographic areas. In the prospective study, cohorts were assigned on the basis of participant-reported clinical history obtained from a screening survey and a study questionnaire. For ImmuneRACE Cohort 3, a participant was defined as recovered based on two consecutive negative NP/OP PCR tests, clearance by a healthcare professional, or resolution of symptoms. Mobile phlebotomists in the prospective study collected whole blood, serum and a nasopharyngeal or oropharyngeal swab from every participant. Participants in the prospective study had the option to provide additional blood draws and questionnaires over an approximately 2-month period. Before DNA extraction, prospective study blood samples were shipped either frozen or at room temperature.

The material sequenced was PBMCs or T cells enriched from blood (not recorded which). The clonotype comes from a man aged 40-49 years who had recovered from COVID-19. The rearranged segments are TRBV9 and TRBJ1-1, with the D segment identity uncertain. The CDR3 reads as follows: CASSVRGANTEAFF. The base sequence is TGTGCCAGCAGCGTTCGCGGAGCCAACACTGAAGCTTTCTTT.